This entry lists 18 T cell receptor beta chains sequenced from one sample in a study of T-cell memory formation after mild COVID-19. TCRdb reprocessed the 5' RACE reads via MiXCR and lists one record per CDR3 protein. The sample holds a few hundred thousand distinct CDR3 sequences, around 25% seen once. The material sequenced was PBMCs or a T cell subset sorted from them (not recorded which). These receptors came from an adult woman who had mild COVID-19 (a few samples of this study predate the infection). Cell type and time point are not known.

The gene calls are TRBV7-8 and TRBJ1-1; D call uncertain. The V gene's germline CDR1 is SGHVS and CDR2 FQNEAQ. CDR3 length: 15 amino acids. V lost 6 bases and J lost 0, with 14 bases in between. Written as DNA, the CDR3 is TGTGCCAGCAGGCAGGAGGTAGGACTGAACACTGAAGCTTTCTTT. Its translation is CASRQEVGLNTEAFF.

This chain uses TRBV5-1 with TRBJ2-7; TRBD1 matches at 9 bases. CDR1 is SGHRS, CDR2 YFSETQ, per germline. This CDR3 contains 13 residues. V lost 3 bases, J lost 6 bases, and 4 bases stayed unmatched. CDR3 nucleotide sequence: TGCGCCAGCAGCTGGGACAGGGTCGGCGAGCAGTACTTC. Translating it yields CASSWDRVGEQYF.

This clonotype showed up just a few times. The chain is built from TRBV5-1 and TRBJ2-5, with D unclear. The length of the CDR3 is 14 residues. CDR1 and CDR2 (germline): SGHRS, YFSETQ. Trimming removed 0 bases from V and 0 bases from J, with 6 bases in between. The chain's CDR3 is CASSLAQYQETQYF. The DNA for the CDR3 is TGCGCCAGCAGCTTGGCCCAGTACCAAGAGACCCAGTACTTC. The full variable domain, its missing parts supplied by reference TRBV5-1 and TRBJ2-5, is KAGVTQTPRYLIKTRGQQVTLSCSPISGHRSVSWYQQTPGQGLQFLFEYFSETQRNKGNFPGRFSGRQFSNSRSEMNVSTLELGDSALYLCASSLAQYQETQYFGPGTRLLVL.

A few counts support this clonotype. V and J are TRBV5-1 and TRBJ1-3, with D maybe TRBD1 (5 bases). CDR3 length: 15 amino acids. Germline CDR1 and CDR2: SGHRS and YFSETQ. Between the trimmed V and J ends, which lost 4 bases and 0 bases, there was a span of 11 bases. In DNA, the CDR3 is TGCGCCAGCAGCGCGGGACGGTTCTCTGGAAACACCATATATTTT. Protein sequence: CASSAGRFSGNTIYF.

V and J are TRBV4-1 and TRBJ2-2, with 8 bases fitting TRBD1. The ends lost 7 bases at V and 4 bases at J; junction bases unmatched: 8. The CDR3 consists of 15 residues. Germline V gene lookup returns CDR1 MGHRA and CDR2 YSYEKL. CDR3 coding DNA: TGCGCCAGCACCCGACAGGGGTGGGTCACCGGGGAGCTGTTTTTT. The encoded protein is CASTRQGWVTGELFF.

V usage is TRBV2 and J usage is TRBJ1-1; D remains unclear. This CDR3 comprises 14 residues. The germline V gene has CDR1 SNHLY and CDR2 FYNNEI. V lost 2 bases to trimming and J lost 5 bases, with 12 bases between them. CDR3 coding DNA: TGTGCCAGCAGTGAACCGGGTAGAGGGACTGAAGCTTTCTTT. It encodes CASSEPGRGTEAFF.

The table lists this clonotype with a few counts. The chain joins TRBV14 to TRBJ2-5; the match to TRBD2 covers 16 bases. After removal of 4 bases from V and 4 bases from J, the junction contained 9 bases not matched to a gene. Germline CDR1 reads SGHDN; CDR2 reads FVKESK. The CDR3 totals 18 residues. CDR3 bases: TGTGCCAGCAGCCCCGGGACTAGCGGGAGGGCCCTCGGAGAGACCCAGTACTTC. Amino acid sequence: CASSPGTSGRALGETQYF.

This clonotype was found a few times. The chain recombines TRBV27 with TRBJ2-2; perhaps TRBD2 as D (7 bases). In germline, CDR1 is MNHEY, CDR2 SMNVEV (reference sequence). CDR3 length equals 15 residues. V was trimmed by 4 bases and J by 4 bases, leaving 13 bases between them. The chain's CDR3 is CASSSEGGGTGELFF. The CDR3 nucleotides read TGTGCCAGCAGTTCCGAGGGAGGGGGCACCGGGGAGCTGTTTTTT.

The chain links TRBV7-7 to TRBJ2-2; 8 nucleotides align to TRBD1. The CDR3 totals 16 residues. Germline CDR1 reads SSHAT; CDR2 reads FNYEAQ (reference sequence). V was pared by 0 bases and J by 6 bases, with 6 bases of the junction left unmatched. The CDR3 sequence is CASSLAGTGLAGELFF. For the CDR3, the DNA is TGTGCCAGCAGCTTAGCCGGGACAGGCCTAGCCGGGGAGCTGTTTTTT.

Only one count was recorded for this clonotype. The gene calls are TRBV2 and TRBJ2-7, with 11 bases matching TRBD2. This CDR3 is 14 amino acids long. Per germline, CDR1 SNHLY and CDR2 FYNNEI. Trimming took 7 bases from V and 3 from J; bases not matched to a gene: 5. This CDR3 reads CASILSGRVYEQYF. CDR3 in DNA: TGTGCCAGCATCCTTAGCGGGAGGGTCTACGAGCAGTACTTC.

The genes are TRBV30 and TRBJ2-7, with D tentatively TRBD1 (5 bases). This CDR3 comprises 11 residues. V lost 5 bases and J 4 bases, leaving 9 bases between the germline ends. Germline V gene data show CDR1 as GTSNPN and CDR2 as SVGIG (reference sequence). The CDR3 nucleotides are TGTGCCTGGTCACAGGCTTACGAGCAGTACTTC. This codes for CAWSQAYEQYF. Drawing the rest from reference TRBV30 and TRBJ2-7, the complete variable domain is SQTIHQWPATLVQPVGSPLSLECTVEGTSNPNLYWYRQAAGRGLQLLFYSVGIGQISSEVPQNLSASRPQDRQFILSSKKLLLSDSGFYLCAWSQAYEQYFGPGTRLTVT.

The chain is built from TRBV20-1 and TRBJ2-4; D uncertain. The CDR3 covers 13 residues. The germline V gene encodes CDR1 DFQATT and CDR2 SNEGSKA (reference sequence). The V end was cut by 5 bases, the J end by 0 bases, with 8 bases between. The CDR3 nucleotides read TGCAGTGCTTTACTCGAAGCCAAAAACATTCAGTACTTC. This sequence encodes CSALLEAKNIQYF.

The rearrangement uses TRBV15 and TRBJ1-3; D unclear. This CDR3 contains 16 residues. Trimming left V 1 base short and J 0 bases short, with 10 bases between. The germline V gene encodes CDR1 LNHNV and CDR2 YYDKDF (reference sequence). CDR3 region: CATSRVSASSGNTIYF. The CDR3, as DNA: TGTGCCACCAGCAGAGTTTCGGCAAGCTCTGGAAACACCATATATTTT.

This clonotype was observed a few times. The V and J genes are TRBV2 and TRBJ2-2, with 11 bases matching TRBD2. This CDR3 is built from 16 residues. Trimming removed 6 bases from V and 4 bases from J; junction bases left unmatched: 7. CDR1 and CDR2 (germline): SNHLY, FYNNEI. In DNA, the CDR3 is TGTGCCAGCAGAAAACTAGCGGGAGCTAGCACCGGGGAGCTGTTTTTT. It specifies CASRKLAGASTGELFF.

This chain uses TRBV5-1 with TRBJ2-5; possibly TRBD2 for D (5 bases). The CDR3 sequence is 14 residues long. CDR1 and CDR2 from the germline V gene are SGHRS and YFSETQ. With 4 bases removed from V and 1 base from J, the gap between germline ends came to 11 bases. The CDR3 is CASSNGLAQETQYF. CDR3 DNA sequence: TGCGCCAGCAGCAACGGACTCGCCCAAGAGACCCAGTACTTC.

The genes are TRBV19 and TRBJ1-2; 8 bases agree with TRBD1. V was clipped by 3 bases and J by 4 bases; unmatched bases: 1. The germline gives CDR1 LNHDA, CDR2 SQIVND (reference sequence). CDR3 length equals 13 residues. The CDR3 protein is CASSIGTGYGYTF. CDR3 in DNA: TGTGCCAGTAGTATCGGGACAGGCTATGGCTACACCTTC.

There are a few counts of this clonotype. The gene calls are TRBV29-1 and TRBJ2-1; 8 bases agree with TRBD1. The CDR3 extends over 13 amino acids. V lost 4 bases to trimming and J lost 9 bases; unmatched junction nucleotides: 8. Germline CDR1 SQVTM, CDR2 ANQGSEA. The CDR3 is CSVAGQGLVEQFF. The CDR3, as DNA: TGCAGCGTTGCCGGACAGGGTCTGGTTGAGCAGTTCTTC.

The chain combines TRBV30 with TRBJ2-7, with 7 bases identical to TRBD2. V gave up 3 bases and J gave up 4 bases; unmatched junction bases: 9. This CDR3 is 14 amino acids long. Germline loops: CDR1 GTSNPN, CDR2 SVGIG (reference sequence). The CDR3 coding sequence is TGTGCCTGGAGGGCTAGCGGACCATATTACGAGCAGTACTTC. Translating gives CAWRASGPYYEQYF. The variable domain in full, completed from reference TRBV30 and TRBJ2-7, reads SQTIHQWPATLVQPVGSPLSLECTVEGTSNPNLYWYRQAAGRGLQLLFYSVGIGQISSEVPQNLSASRPQDRQFILSSKKLLLSDSGFYLCAWRASGPYYEQYFGPGTRLTVT.